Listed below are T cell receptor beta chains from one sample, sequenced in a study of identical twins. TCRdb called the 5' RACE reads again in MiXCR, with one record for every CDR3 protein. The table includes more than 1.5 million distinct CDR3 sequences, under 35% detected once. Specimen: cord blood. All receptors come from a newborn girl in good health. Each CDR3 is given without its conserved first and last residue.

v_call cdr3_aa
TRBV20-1 SARPLDRDSLNSPLH
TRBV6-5 ASRSGVWETRY
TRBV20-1 SARAGTGDQPQH
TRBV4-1 ASSPGTSGGRAKNIQY
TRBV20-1 SARRIFGGYT
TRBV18 ASSPSALNNEQF
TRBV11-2 ASSLNGGGYNEQF
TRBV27 ASGRWREGTDTQY
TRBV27 ASSFSSVNTEAF
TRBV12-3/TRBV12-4 ASSLMGRASYEQY
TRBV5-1 ASSETQENIQY
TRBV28 ACSLGQGTGLFSSYEQY
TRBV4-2 ASSSQGYYGYT
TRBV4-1 ASSQVEGGETQY
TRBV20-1 SAREGQALRGY
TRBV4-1 ASSQGGASSYEQY
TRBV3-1 ASSRKLAGGTDTQY
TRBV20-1 SARESSGLLYNEQF
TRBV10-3 AISWGEGNEQY
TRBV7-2 ASSLRMAGNSYNEQY
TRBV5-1 ASSQKLAGIQY
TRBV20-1 SARDTGQGYGYT
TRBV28 ASRVTGGYEQY
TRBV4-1 ASSPRDRGLDEQY
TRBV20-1 SARDSTPSGRARYEQY
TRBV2 ASWGGGTDTQY
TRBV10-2 ASSRTGTLREKLF
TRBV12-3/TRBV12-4 ASRNQGGYYGYT
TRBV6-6 ASSYAGTFYEQY
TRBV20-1 SANRENRPQH
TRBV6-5 ASSSQGLAGGPGYNEQF
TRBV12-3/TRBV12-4 ASSFWPSGSFQVGEQF
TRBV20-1 SAGLAGVGTQY
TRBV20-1 SARGQGRDYEQY
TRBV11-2 ASSFRGGALGNTQY
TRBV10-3 AISDSGTYEQY
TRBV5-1 ASRGQSHYEQY
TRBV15 ATSRGSSSSSYEQY
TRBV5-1 ASSSTTGLMNTEAF
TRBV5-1 ASSPGLEGQY
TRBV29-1 SVEYWGTGRVKTEAF
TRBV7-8 ASSLVPGTGFNQPQH
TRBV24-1 ATSDPGGEGTDTQY
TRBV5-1 ASSLGTRGMNTEAF
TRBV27 ASRGQAPYEQY
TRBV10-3 AISEGQGMKTEAF
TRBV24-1 ATSEPTSGVNEQF
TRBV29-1 SVEGAWEHTPANYGYT
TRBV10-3 AIGRGESDTQY
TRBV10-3 AISGGGSPDEQY
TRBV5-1 ASSLESTYNEQY
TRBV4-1 ASSHLGDYLTGELF
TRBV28 ASSPPAGEQF